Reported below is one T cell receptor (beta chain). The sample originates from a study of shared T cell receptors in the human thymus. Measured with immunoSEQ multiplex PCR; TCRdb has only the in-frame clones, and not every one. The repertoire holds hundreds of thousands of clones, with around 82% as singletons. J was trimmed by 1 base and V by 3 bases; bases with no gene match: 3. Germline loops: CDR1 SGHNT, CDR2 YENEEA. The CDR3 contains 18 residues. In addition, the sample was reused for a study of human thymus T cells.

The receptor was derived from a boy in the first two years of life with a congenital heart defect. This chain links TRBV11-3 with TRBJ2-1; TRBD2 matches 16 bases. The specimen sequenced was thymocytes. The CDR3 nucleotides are TGTGCCAGCAGCTTGGGACTAGCGGGAGGGCGGTCCTACAATGAGCAGTTCTTC. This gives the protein CASSLGLAGGRSYNEQFF.